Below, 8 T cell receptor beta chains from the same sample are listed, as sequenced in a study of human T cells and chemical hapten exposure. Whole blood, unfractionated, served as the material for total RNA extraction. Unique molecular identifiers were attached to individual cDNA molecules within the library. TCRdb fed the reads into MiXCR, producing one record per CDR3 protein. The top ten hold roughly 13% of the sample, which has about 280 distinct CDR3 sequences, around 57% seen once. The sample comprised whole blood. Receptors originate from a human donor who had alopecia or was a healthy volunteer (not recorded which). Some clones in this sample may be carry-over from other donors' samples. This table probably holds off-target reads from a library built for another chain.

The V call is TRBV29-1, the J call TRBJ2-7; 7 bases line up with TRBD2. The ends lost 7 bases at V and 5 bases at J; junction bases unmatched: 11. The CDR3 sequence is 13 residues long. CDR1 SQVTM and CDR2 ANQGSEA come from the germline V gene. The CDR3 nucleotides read TGCAGCGCCACTCCCGGGACTATCCACGAGCAGTACTTC. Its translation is CSATPGTIHEQYF.

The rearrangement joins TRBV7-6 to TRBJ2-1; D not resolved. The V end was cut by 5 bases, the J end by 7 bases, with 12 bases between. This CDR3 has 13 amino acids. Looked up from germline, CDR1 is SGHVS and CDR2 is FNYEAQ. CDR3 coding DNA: TGTGCCAGCAGCCCCGGACGGCTAAATGAGCAGTTCTTC. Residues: CASSPGRLNEQFF.

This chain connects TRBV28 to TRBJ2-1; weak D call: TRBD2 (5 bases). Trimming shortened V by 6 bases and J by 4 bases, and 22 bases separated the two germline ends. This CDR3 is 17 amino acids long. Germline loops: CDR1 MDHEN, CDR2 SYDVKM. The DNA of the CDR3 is TGTGCCAGCAGCATTTATACCCCGACTAATGCGTACAATGAGCAGTTCTTC. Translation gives CASSIYTPTNAYNEQFF. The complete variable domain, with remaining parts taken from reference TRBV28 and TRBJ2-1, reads DVKVTQSSRYLVKRTGEKVFLECVQDMDHENMFWYRQDPGLGLRLIYFSYDVKMKEKGDIPEGYSVSREKKERFSLILESASTNQTSMYLCASSIYTPTNAYNEQFFGPGTRLTVL.

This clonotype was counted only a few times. Here the CDR3 DNA reads TGTGCCAGCAGCCGCCTAGACAGGGCGAGCTCCTACAATGAGCAGTTCTTC. Protein product: CASSRLDRASSYNEQFF. The genes are TRBV28 and TRBJ2-1; TRBD1 matches 7 bases. The CDR3 covers 17 residues. The V and J ends lost 6 bases and 0 bases, in that order; junction bases with no gene match: 11. CDR1 MDHEN and CDR2 SYDVKM come from the germline V gene.

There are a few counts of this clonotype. DNA for the CDR3: TGTGCCAGCAGTTTGGCTTGGCCTGTGGAGCAGTTCTTC. This gives the protein CASSLAWPVEQFF. The chain combines TRBV28 with TRBJ2-1; the D is unclear. Germline V lookup: CDR1 MDHEN, CDR2 SYDVKM. This CDR3 has 13 amino acids. V dropped 3 bases and J dropped 10 bases, with 13 bases sitting between them. The whole variable domain, filled in from reference TRBV28 and TRBJ2-1, reads DVKVTQSSRYLVKRTGEKVFLECVQDMDHENMFWYRQDPGLGLRLIYFSYDVKMKEKGDIPEGYSVSREKKERFSLILESASTNQTSMYLCASSLAWPVEQFFGPGTRLTVL.

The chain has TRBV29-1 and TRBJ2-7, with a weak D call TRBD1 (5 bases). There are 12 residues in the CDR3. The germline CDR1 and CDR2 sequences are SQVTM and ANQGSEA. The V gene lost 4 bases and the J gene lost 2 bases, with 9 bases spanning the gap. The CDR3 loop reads CSVGAGPYEQYF. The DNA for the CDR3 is TGCAGCGTTGGGGCAGGGCCCTACGAGCAGTACTTC.

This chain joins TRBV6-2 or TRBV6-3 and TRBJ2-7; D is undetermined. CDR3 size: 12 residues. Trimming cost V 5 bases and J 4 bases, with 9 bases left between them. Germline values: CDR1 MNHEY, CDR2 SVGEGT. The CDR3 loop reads CASSPPGYEQYF. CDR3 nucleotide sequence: TGTGCCAGCAGTCCCCCTGGTTACGAGCAGTACTTC.

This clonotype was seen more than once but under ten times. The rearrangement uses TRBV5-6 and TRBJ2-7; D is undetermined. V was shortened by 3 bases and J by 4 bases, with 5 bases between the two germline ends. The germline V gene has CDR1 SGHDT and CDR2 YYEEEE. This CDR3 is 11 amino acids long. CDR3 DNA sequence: TGTGCCAGCAGCTCCCTATACGAGCAGTACTTC. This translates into CASSSLYEQYF.